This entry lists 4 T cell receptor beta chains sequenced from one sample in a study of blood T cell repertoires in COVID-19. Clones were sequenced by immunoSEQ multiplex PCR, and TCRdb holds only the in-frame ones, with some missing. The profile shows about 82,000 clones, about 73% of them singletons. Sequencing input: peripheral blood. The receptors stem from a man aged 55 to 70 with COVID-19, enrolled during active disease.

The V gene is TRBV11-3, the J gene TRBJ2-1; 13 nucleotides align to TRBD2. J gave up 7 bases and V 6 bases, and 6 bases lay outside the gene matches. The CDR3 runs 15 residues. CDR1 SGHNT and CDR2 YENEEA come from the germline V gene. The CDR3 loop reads CASSLLAGGPNEQFF. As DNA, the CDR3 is TGTGCCAGCAGTCTACTAGCGGGAGGGCCAAATGAGCAGTTCTTC.

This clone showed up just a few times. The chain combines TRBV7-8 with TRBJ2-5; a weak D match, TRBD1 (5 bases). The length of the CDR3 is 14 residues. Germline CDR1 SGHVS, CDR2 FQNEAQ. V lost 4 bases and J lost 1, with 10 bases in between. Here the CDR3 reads CASSSTVSQETQYF. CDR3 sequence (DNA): TGTGCCAGCAGCTCGACAGTATCCCAAGAGACCCAGTACTTC.

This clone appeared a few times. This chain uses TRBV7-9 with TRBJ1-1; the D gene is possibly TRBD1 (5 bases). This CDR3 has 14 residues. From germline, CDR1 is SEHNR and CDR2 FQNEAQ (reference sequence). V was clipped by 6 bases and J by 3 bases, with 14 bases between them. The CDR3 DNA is TGTGCCAGCAGGCGCAAAACAGGAGACACTGAAGCTTTCTTT. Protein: CASRRKTGDTEAFF.

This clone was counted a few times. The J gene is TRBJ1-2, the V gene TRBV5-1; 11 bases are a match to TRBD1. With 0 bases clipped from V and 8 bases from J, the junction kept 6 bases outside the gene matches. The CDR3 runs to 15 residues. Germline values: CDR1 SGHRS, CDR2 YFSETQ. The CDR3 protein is CASSLEPRTGGGYTF. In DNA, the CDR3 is TGCGCCAGCAGCTTGGAGCCCAGGACAGGGGGCGGCTACACCTTC.